Listed here are 30 T cell receptor beta chains from one sample, sequenced in a study of metastatic and nonmetastatic thyroid tumors. All patients reached thyroid surgery having received no treatment beforehand. TCRdb re-processed the PCR reads through MiXCR. The sample has about 59,000 clones; 15% to 20% are singletons. The sequenced material came from blood. The receptors were gathered from a male donor with papillary thyroid cancer or a benign thyroid nodule (not recorded which). Some clones in this sample may be carry-over from other donors' samples.

This clone was recorded at least ten times. The CDR3 nucleotides are TGTGCCAGCAGTTTTGACGGACTAGCGGGGGGGCGTTTGAATGAGCAGTTCTTC. This sequence encodes CASSFDGLAGGRLNEQFF. The chain carries TRBV12-3 or TRBV12-4 and TRBJ2-1; 15 bases map to TRBD2. The ends lost 3 bases at V and 7 bases at J; junction bases unmatched: 10. The CDR3 covers 18 residues.

The chain links TRBV11-2 to TRBJ2-5, with 14 bases matching TRBD2. The V segment lost 5 bases and the J segment 0 bases; nucleotides outside the gene matches: 11. This CDR3 comprises 19 residues. From germline, CDR1 is SGHAT and CDR2 FQNNGV. CDR3 region: CASSTEGVGLAGDQETQYF. CDR3 in DNA: TGTGCCAGCAGCACCGAGGGGGTGGGACTAGCGGGGGACCAAGAGACCCAGTACTTC.

Concerning this clone itself: Being one base from a much bigger clone, this may be a read error. CDR3 nucleotide sequence: TGTGCCAGCATCTTTGCCGGGACAGCTACAAAGACCCAGTACTTC. This sequence encodes CASIFAGTATKTQYF. V and J are TRBV7-9 and TRBJ2-5; 7 bases map to TRBD1. CDR3 size: 15 residues. Germline values: CDR1 SEHNR, CDR2 FQNEAQ (reference sequence). J gave up 6 bases and V 7 bases, and 14 bases lay outside the gene matches.

This clone was recorded many times. The V and J genes are TRBV12-3 or TRBV12-4 and TRBJ2-7; 7 bases fit TRBD1. V shed 2 bases and J 6 bases; nucleotides not matched to a gene: 4. This CDR3 comprises 13 residues. The CDR3 region is CASSLYRGSEQYF. In DNA form, the CDR3 reads TGTGCCAGCAGTTTATACAGGGGCTCCGAGCAGTACTTC.

This clone was picked up many times. This rearrangement joins TRBV12-3 or TRBV12-4 to TRBJ1-3; no firm D call. The V end was cut by 3 bases, the J end by 12 bases, with 9 bases between. CDR3 length: 11 residues. CDR3 in amino acids: CASSLGPDIYF. CDR3 sequence (DNA): TGTGCCAGCAGTTTGGGCCCGGACATATATTTT.

There are a few counts of this clone. A much larger clone sits a single nucleotide away, making a read error possible. This chain joins TRBV7-8 and TRBJ2-4, with 14 bases lining up with TRBD2. With V trimmed by 5 bases and J by 2 bases, 11 bases remained unmatched. Germline CDR1 is SGHVS and CDR2 is FQNEAQ. The CDR3 is 19 residues long. CDR3 amino acids: CASSLRLAGGMLSKNIQYF. CDR3 nucleotide sequence: TGTGCCAGCAGCCTGAGACTAGCGGGAGGGATGCTATCCAAAAACATTCAGTACTTC.

This clone was detected a few times. The V call is TRBV6-2 or TRBV6-3, the J call TRBJ2-7; maybe TRBD1 (5 bases). This CDR3 has 13 amino acids. Germline assignment: CDR1 MNHEY and CDR2 SVGEGT. CDR3 in amino acids: CAISWGGSYEHYV. CDR3 in DNA: TGTGCCATCAGTTGGGGCGGTTCCTACGAGCATTACGTC.

A word on this clone: At one boundary the junction diverges from the germline segment, which might be a read error. The chain combines TRBV3-1 with TRBJ1-2, with D unresolved. Germline lookup yields CDR1 LGHDT and CDR2 YNNKEL (reference sequence). The CDR3 has 16 residues. The chain's CDR3 is CASSPWTPANYYGYTF. CDR3 DNA sequence: TGTGCCAGCAGCCCCTGGACGCCTGCCAACTACTATGGCTACACCTTT. Combining the CDR3 with reference TRBV3-1 and TRBJ1-2 gives the whole variable domain DTAVSQTPKYLVTQMGNDKSIKCEQNLGHDTMYWYKQDSKKFLKIMFSYNNKELIINETVPNRFSPKSPDKAHLNLHINSLELGDSAVYFCASSPWTPANYYGYTFGSGTRLTVV.

This clone was detected only a few times. This chain joins TRBV6-9 and TRBJ1-6, with 10 bases identical to TRBD1. There are 15 residues in the CDR3. After removal of 3 bases from V and 17 bases from J, the junction contained 13 bases not matched to a gene. The V gene's germline CDR1 is MNHGY and CDR2 SVAAGI. The CDR3 region has the DNA TGTGCCAGCAGTTACACGACAGGGGGCAATTCACCAATCCACTTT. As protein: CASSYTTGGNSPIHF.

This clone was observed many times. This chain joins TRBV12-3 or TRBV12-4 and TRBJ1-5, with TRBD1 as a possible D gene (5 bases). The CDR3 consists of 14 residues. V was cut by 7 bases and J by 5 bases, with 15 bases left in between. CDR3 protein: CASTAGWGDQPQHF. The DNA of the CDR3 is TGTGCCAGCACCGCGGGGTGGGGGGATCAGCCCCAGCATTTT.

At least ten counts were recorded for this clone. The chain is built from TRBV7-3 and TRBJ2-2; D ambiguous. Trimming took 5 bases from V and 4 from J, leaving 14 bases between them. CDR1 is SGHTA and CDR2 is FQGTGA in the germline V gene. The CDR3 covers 15 residues. The CDR3 region is CASSPASGGTGELFF. The CDR3 DNA follows: TGTGCCAGCAGCCCAGCCTCTGGCGGCACCGGGGAGCTGTTTTTT.

The table lists this clone with many counts. This chain links TRBV14 with TRBJ2-2; D uncertain. CDR1 and CDR2 (germline): SGHDN, FVKESK. With 2 bases removed from V and 1 base from J, the gap between germline ends came to 5 bases. The CDR3 has 14 amino acids. The CDR3, as DNA: TGTGCCAGCAGCCAATACAGGAACACCGGGGAGCTGTTTTTT. Translated, it gives CASSQYRNTGELFF.

This clone was seen repeatedly, ten times or more. This chain connects TRBV20-1 to TRBJ1-1; TRBD1 might be the D (5 bases). V was cut by 3 bases and J by 6 bases, with 14 bases left in between. Per the germline V gene, CDR1 is DFQATT and CDR2 is SNEGSKA (reference sequence). This CDR3 has 13 amino acids. CDR3: CSARQSDNAEAFF. The CDR3 coding sequence is TGCAGTGCTAGGCAGTCGGACAACGCTGAAGCTTTCTTT.

Only a few counts were recorded for this clone. A much larger clone differs from this one at a single base, so this may be a read error. The V gene is TRBV10-1, the J gene TRBJ2-3; 7 positions agree with TRBD2. CDR1 WNHNN and CDR2 SYGVQD come from the germline V gene (reference sequence). This CDR3 spans 15 amino acids. The V gene end was trimmed by 6 bases and the J gene end by 4 bases; junction bases not matched to a gene: 10. The CDR3 DNA reads as TGCGCCAGCAGCTTGGTACTAGCGTGGCCAGATACGCAGTATTTT. Encoded protein: CASSLVLAWPDTQYF.

In regard to this clone: Since a much larger clone is just one base distant, this may be a read error. Other DNA sequences in the sample encode the same CDR3. The chain carries TRBV12-3 or TRBV12-4 and TRBJ2-3; 10 bases are shared with TRBD2. Trimming at V came to 6 bases and at J to 5 bases, leaving 14 bases not matched to a gene. The CDR3 has 17 amino acids. Here the CDR3 reads CASSNPPSGGDGDTQYF. Here the CDR3 DNA reads TGTGCCAGCAGCAACCCACCTAGCGGGGGCGACGGAGATACGCAGTATTTT.

In its sample, this clone was seen many times. The gene calls are TRBV10-3 and TRBJ2-1, with TRBD2 matching 11 bases. Per germline, CDR1 ENHRY and CDR2 SYGVKD. The CDR3 contains 15 residues. J was trimmed by 7 bases and V by 10 bases; bases with no gene match: 12. The CDR3 DNA follows: TGTGCCACCATGGGGGCGGGACTAGCGGAAAATGAGCAGTTCTTC. Its translation is CATMGAGLAENEQFF.

This clone was seen ten or more times. The chain uses TRBV30 and TRBJ1-2; D unclear. The CDR3 runs to 10 residues. Germline V gives CDR1 GTSNPN, CDR2 SVGIG (reference sequence). Trimming stripped 6 bases from V and 6 bases from J, with 8 bases between. CDR3 coding DNA: TGTGCCTGCGGAGAAAATGGCTACACCTTC. Translation: CACGENGYTF.

This clone showed up many times. This chain uses TRBV7-9 with TRBJ2-1; 10 nucleotides match TRBD1. The germline V gene encodes CDR1 SEHNR and CDR2 FQNEAQ (reference sequence). Trimming removed 5 bases from V and 3 bases from J; junction bases left unmatched: 4. The CDR3 extends over 15 amino acids. CDR3 bases: TGTGCCAGCAGCCGACAGGGGGCTAACTACAATGAGCAGTTCTTC. Translating gives CASSRQGANYNEQFF.

Ten or more counts support this clone. The chain is built from TRBV6-5 and TRBJ2-3; 8 positions match TRBD2. Germline V gene lookup returns CDR1 MNHEY and CDR2 SVGAGI. J lost 5 bases, V lost 0 bases, and 4 bases had no gene match. The length of the CDR3 is 15 residues. The DNA for the CDR3 is TGTGCCAGCAGTTACTCGGGGGGACTAGAAGATACGCAGTATTTT. Protein: CASSYSGGLEDTQYF.

Of note for this clone: A much larger clonotype is one base distant, so this may be a read error. V is TRBV3-1 and J is TRBJ2-1; 8 bases are shared with TRBD1. The V segment lost 6 bases and the J segment 5 bases; nucleotides outside the gene matches: 12. The CDR3 length is 16 residues. Germline CDR1 LGHDT, CDR2 YNNKEL (reference sequence). The CDR3 DNA is TGTGCCAGCAGACACGGGACAGGCTATTCCCACAATGAGCAGTTCTTC. It codes for CASRHGTGYSHNEQFF.

Turning to this clone: The junction differs from germline at one of its ends, possibly a read error. This sequence joins TRBV20-1 and TRBJ2-1; D may be TRBD2 (7 bases). The CDR3 loop spans 13 amino acids. Germline assignment: CDR1 DFQATT and CDR2 SNEGSKA (reference sequence). The CDR3 DNA sequence: TGCAGTGTGAGGGGGGGAATGTGGAATGAGCAGCTCTTC. The encoded protein is CSVRGGMWNEQLF.

This clone was seen ten or more times. The chain is built from TRBV30 and TRBJ1-5; weak D call: TRBD1 (6 bases). Trimming removed 0 bases from V and 4 bases from J, with 10 bases in between. CDR1 and CDR2 (germline): GTSNPN, SVGIG (reference sequence). This CDR3 spans 14 amino acids. Written as DNA, the CDR3 is TGTGCCTGGAGTGTAGGGCAGGGGAATCAGCCCCAGCATTTT. Residues: CAWSVGQGNQPQHF.

The table lists this clone with many counts. The J gene is TRBJ2-6, the V gene TRBV13; 10 bases map to TRBD1. CDR1 is PRHDT and CDR2 is FYEKMQ in the germline V gene (reference sequence). The junction had 7 bases not matched to a gene; V was cut back by 5 bases and J by 0 bases. This CDR3 region has 18 residues. CDR3: CASSGPGTGVSGANVLTF. CDR3 sequence (DNA): TGTGCCAGCAGCGGGCCCGGGACAGGGGTCTCTGGGGCCAACGTCCTGACTTTC.

There are a few counts of this clone. J is TRBJ2-5 and V is TRBV9, with 8 bases that match TRBD2. The V gene's germline CDR1 is SGDLS and CDR2 YYNGEE. After removal of 2 bases from V and 3 bases from J, the junction contained 9 bases not matched to a gene. CDR3 length: 16 amino acids. The CDR3, as DNA: TGTGCCAGCAGCGTGGGTAGTAGCGGGGTGAAAGAGACCCAGTACTTC. Encoded protein: CASSVGSSGVKETQYF.

This clone was observed at least ten times. The chain employs TRBV20-1 and TRBJ1-2; TRBD1 agrees at 7 bases. CDR1 DFQATT and CDR2 SNEGSKA come from the germline V gene (reference sequence). Losses at the gene ends were 0 bases for V and 4 bases for J; bases not matched to a gene: 11. CDR3 size: 16 residues. The CDR3 loop reads CSARDDRVRVSYGYTF. CDR3 nucleotide sequence: TGCAGTGCTAGAGACGACAGGGTACGGGTCTCCTATGGCTACACCTTC.

The gene calls are TRBV14 and TRBJ2-3; D might be TRBD2 (6 bases). Germline CDR1 and CDR2: SGHDN and FVKESK. The CDR3 covers 15 residues. V was trimmed by 1 base and J by 9 bases, leaving 17 bases between them. This CDR3 reads CASSQVGEHGGTQYF. CDR3 DNA: TGTGCCAGCAGCCAAGTAGGGGAACATGGGGGGACGCAGTATTTT. The entire variable domain, with the rest obtained from reference TRBV14 and TRBJ2-3, is as follows: EAGVTQFPSHSVIEKGQTVTLRCDPISGHDNLYWYRRVMGKEIKFLLHFVKESKQDESGMPNNRFLAERTGGTYSTLKVQPAELEDSGVYFCASSQVGEHGGTQYFGPGTRLTVL.

This clone was seen ten or more times. The chain has TRBV12-5 and TRBJ1-5; D gene ambiguous. The CDR3 contains 14 residues. Between the trimmed V and J ends, which lost 1 base and 2 bases, there was a span of 6 bases. Germline V gene sequence: CDR1 LGHNT, CDR2 FRNRAP. CDR3 sequence: CASGLGTGNQPQHF. CDR3 nucleotide sequence: TGTGCTAGTGGTTTGGGCACGGGCAATCAGCCCCAGCATTTT.

This clone was detected a few times. The V call is TRBV6-1, the J call TRBJ2-7; D call uncertain. Germline V CDR1 and CDR2: MNHNS, SASEGT. Trimming stripped 10 bases from V and 0 bases from J, with 22 bases between. The CDR3 sequence is 16 residues long. The CDR3 spells CATERFSRHRSYEQYF. The CDR3 DNA is TGTGCCACCGAACGGTTCAGCAGACATCGCTCCTACGAGCAGTACTTC.

There are many counts of this clone. The V and J genes are TRBV19 and TRBJ2-3, with a tentative D call TRBD1 (5 bases). The CDR3 is 15 amino acids. The V end was cut by 3 bases, the J end by 2 bases, with 12 bases between. The germline CDR1 and CDR2 sequences are LNHDA and SQIVND (reference sequence). In DNA, the CDR3 is TGTGCCAGTAGTATTTGGTCAGGGAACACAGATACGCAGTATTTT. It encodes CASSIWSGNTDTQYF.

This clone was found many times. The CDR3 nucleotides read TGCGCCAGCAGCCCCCACATGGAGTTCACAGATACGCAGTATTTT. It translates to CASSPHMEFTDTQYF. The V gene is TRBV10-1, the J gene TRBJ2-3; D remains ambiguous. This CDR3 comprises 15 residues. V was clipped by 6 bases and J by 2 bases, with 15 bases between them. Germline CDR1 and CDR2: WNHNN and SYGVQD (reference sequence).